This is a list of T cell receptor beta chains from one sample in a study of blood T cells in healthy people across ages. MiXCR was run by TCRdb on the 5' RACE reads, yielding one entry per CDR3 protein. This sample has hundreds of thousands of distinct CDR3 sequences; approximately 49% occur once, and the top ten carry 25% to 35%. Sequencing was performed on blood. These receptors were obtained from a woman aged 55-70 years in good health. Both conserved end residues are part of each CDR3. Fields, in order: D gene, clone size, V gene, J gene, CDR3 protein, CDR3 DNA. The D gene is left open where the match is weak. Not all rows give a size; the values are once, few, many and, for expanded clones, a class.

-	-	TRBV27	TRBJ2-6	CASSLSGASFSGANVLTF	TGTGCCAGCAGTTTATCTGGTGCTAGCTTCTCCGGGGCCAACGTCCTGACTTTC
-	few	TRBV27	TRBJ2-7	CASSWRANYEQYF	TGTGCCAGCAGTTGGAGGGCAAATTACGAGCAGTACTTC
-	-	TRBV15	TRBJ1-4	CATSRESGSSNEKLFF	TGTGCCACCAGCAGAGAATCCGGGTCTTCGAATGAAAAACTGTTTTTT
-	-	TRBV7-4	TRBJ2-5	CASSFFGGKTQYF	TGTGCCAGCAGCTTTTTTGGAGGAAAGACCCAGTACTTC
TRBD2	-	TRBV29-1	TRBJ2-7	CSVESRREASYEQYF	TGCAGCGTTGAGTCTCGGCGGGAGGCCTCCTACGAGCAGTACTTC
-	-	TRBV7-2	TRBJ2-1	CASSLAAGLRANEQFF	TGTGCCAGCAGCTTAGCGGCGGGACTCCGGGCCAATGAGCAGTTCTTC
TRBD2	-	TRBV7-7	TRBJ2-5	CASSPNPGLAGYQETQYF	TGTGCCAGCAGCCCAAACCCGGGACTAGCGGGTTATCAAGAGACCCAGTACTTC
TRBD2	-	TRBV29-1	TRBJ2-3	CSVEDSGSSPDAQYF	TGCAGCGTTGAAGATAGCGGGAGTAGCCCAGATGCGCAGTATTTT
TRBD2	once	TRBV12-3/TRBV12-4	TRBJ2-7	CASSLELAGGRYEQYF	TGTGCCAGCAGTTTAGAGCTAGCGGGAGGCAGGTACGAGCAGTACTTC
-	-	TRBV20-1	TRBJ1-1	CSATRKVNTEAFF	TGCAGTGCTACCAGGAAGGTGAACACTGAAGCTTTCTTT
-	-	TRBV7-3	TRBJ2-2	CASSLSGMSGVTGELFF	TGTGCCAGCAGCTTATCAGGAATGTCAGGGGTTACCGGGGAGCTGTTTTTT
TRBD1	-	TRBV5-1	TRBJ2-4	CASSSDRGPTKNIQYF	TGCGCCAGCAGCTCGGACAGGGGACCTACCAAAAACATTCAGTACTTC
-	-	TRBV6-5	TRBJ1-1	CASRRTNMNTETFF	TGTGCCAGCAGAAGGACCAACATGAACACTGAAACTTTCTTT
TRBD1	-	TRBV6-6	TRBJ2-5	CASSSTGQQETQYF	TGTGCCAGCAGCTCGACAGGGCAGCAAGAGACCCAGTACTTC
-	-	TRBV28	TRBJ2-7	CASRSATPSEQYF	TGTGCCAGCAGATCCGCGACGCCGTCCGAGCAGTACTTC
-	-	TRBV20-1	TRBJ2-3	CSASSPRTSTDTQYF	TGCAGTGCTAGCTCTCCACGGACTAGCACAGATACGCAGTATTTT
TRBD2	many	TRBV6-6	TRBJ2-5	CASSGLAGEQETQYF	TGTGCCAGCAGCGGACTAGCGGGAGAGCAAGAGACCCAGTACTTC
-	few	TRBV5-1	TRBJ1-2	CASRSDSRYGYTF	TGCGCCAGCAGGTCGGACAGTCGCTATGGCTACACCTTC
-	once	TRBV7-2	TRBJ1-4	CASSLRKAVGEKLFF	TGTGCCAGCAGCTTAAGGAAAGCGGTTGGTGAAAAACTGTTTTTT
-	-	TRBV12-3/TRBV12-4	TRBJ1-2	CASSLLGVDGYTF	TGTGCCAGCAGTTTATTAGGGGTGGATGGCTACACCTTC
-	-	TRBV7-2	TRBJ2-5	CASSRSSQGRDEQYF	TGTGCCAGCAGCCGGAGCTCACAGGGTCGGGATGAGCAGTACTTC
-	-	TRBV29-1	TRBJ2-1	CSVEWDSSNKQFF	TGCAGCGTAGAATGGGACTCCTCCAATAAGCAGTTCTTC
-	-	TRBV5-1	TRBJ1-6	CASSYGERNSPLHF	TGCGCCAGCAGCTATGGGGAAAGGAATTCACCCCTCCACTTT
TRBD2	few	TRBV7-2	TRBJ2-1	CASSPGEAGGASYNEQFF	TGTGCCAGCAGCCCCGGAGAAGCGGGAGGGGCATCCTACAATGAGCAGTTCTTC
-	few	TRBV5-1	TRBJ2-7	CASSLRASDAYEQYF	TGCGCCAGCAGCTTGAGGGCTAGCGATGCCTACGAGCAGTACTTC
-	few	TRBV28	TRBJ2-1	CASSPGGNSYNEQFF	TGTGCCAGCAGCCCTGGCGGGAATTCCTACAATGAGCAGTTCTTC
-	-	TRBV7-3	TRBJ2-1	CASKPGGRYNEQFF	TGTGCCAGCAAGCCGGGCGGACGCTACAATGAGCAGTTCTTC
TRBD1	few	TRBV28	TRBJ2-7	CASSSGTGGSYEQYF	TGTGCCAGCAGTAGTGGGACAGGGGGATCCTACGAGCAGTACTTC
-	-	TRBV10-3	TRBJ2-5	CAISELGVYRNQETQYF	TGTGCCATCAGTGAGTTGGGCGTCTACCGCAACCAAGAGACCCAGTACTTC
TRBD2	-	TRBV4-1	TRBJ2-7	CAGSQLLAGAPYEQYF	TGCGCCGGCAGCCAATTACTAGCGGGAGCCCCCTACGAGCAGTACTTC
TRBD2	-	TRBV18	TRBJ2-5	CASSPGTSGSRREIQYF	TGTGCCAGCTCACCGGGGACTAGCGGGAGTAGGAGGGAGATCCAGTACTTC
TRBD1	few	TRBV4-3	TRBJ1-4	CASSQEDRGSEKLFF	TGCGCCAGCAGCCAAGAGGACAGGGGGAGTGAAAAACTGTTTTTT
-	-	TRBV6-2/TRBV6-3	TRBJ2-6	CASSSKFWPSAGANVLTF	TGTGCCAGCAGTTCAAAATTCTGGCCGAGTGCTGGGGCCAACGTCCTGACTTTC
TRBD1	-	TRBV29-1	TRBJ2-1	CSIAGTGTSVEQFF	TGCAGCATTGCCGGGACAGGGACATCGGTGGAGCAGTTCTTC
-	many	TRBV4-2	TRBJ2-1	CASSQDPYGRSSYNEQFF	TGTGCCAGCAGCCAAGATCCCTACGGGCGGAGCTCCTACAATGAGCAGTTCTTC
-	-	TRBV28	TRBJ2-7	CASGIAASYEQYF	TGTGCCAGCGGAATAGCGGCAAGCTACGAGCAGTACTTC
-	-	TRBV24-1	TRBJ2-5	CATSEPRTNGQETQYF	TGTGCCACCAGTGAGCCGAGGACTAACGGACAAGAGACCCAGTACTTC
-	once	TRBV15	TRBJ2-1	CATSRGAGYEQFF	TGTGCCACCAGCAGAGGCGCAGGGTATGAGCAGTTCTTC
TRBD1	-	TRBV20-1	TRBJ2-5	CSASPPGQGQETQYF	TGCAGTGCTAGCCCTCCGGGACAGGGTCAAGAGACCCAGTACTTC
-	many	TRBV18	TRBJ2-4	CASSPLSGKGSKNIQYF	TGTGCCAGCTCACCTCTATCCGGGAAGGGGTCCAAAAACATTCAGTACTTC
-	-	TRBV6-5	TRBJ2-1	CASTPGVTHNEQFF	TGTGCCAGCACCCCCGGGGTTACACACAATGAGCAGTTCTTC
TRBD1	-	TRBV9	TRBJ2-1	CASSDPDRKGNEQFF	TGTGCCAGCAGTGACCCGGACAGGAAGGGGAATGAGCAGTTCTTC
TRBD2	-	TRBV7-2	TRBJ2-7	CASSLGASGSGEQYF	TGTGCCAGCAGCTTAGGGGCTAGCGGGAGTGGCGAGCAGTACTTC
TRBD2	few	TRBV9	TRBJ2-7	CASRVPPGLAIYEQYF	TGTGCCAGCAGGGTACCCCCGGGACTAGCGATCTACGAGCAGTACTTC
TRBD2	-	TRBV20-1	TRBJ2-5	CSARPAGPLQETQYF	TGCAGTGCTAGACCAGCGGGGCCTCTCCAAGAGACCCAGTACTTC
-	few	TRBV20-1	TRBJ1-1	CSARTIGGAEAFF	TGCAGTGCCCGAACGATCGGGGGCGCTGAAGCTTTCTTT
-	-	TRBV20-1	TRBJ2-7	CSASHRDVKYF	TGCAGTGCTAGTCACCGGGACGTAAAGTACTTC
TRBD1	-	TRBV20-1	TRBJ2-7	CSARDPGTGGLEQYF	TGCAGTGCTAGAGATCCCGGGACAGGGGGGCTCGAGCAGTACTTC
-	-	TRBV29-1	TRBJ2-7	CSVEGDGGHEQYF	TGCAGCGTTGAAGGGGATGGGGGTCACGAGCAGTACTTC
TRBD2	-	TRBV7-7	TRBJ2-2	CASSLVGLAGTGELFF	TGTGCTAGCAGCTTAGTCGGCCTAGCGGGCACCGGGGAGCTGTTTTTT
-	-	TRBV5-1	TRBJ2-4	CASSTNPGDKNIQYF	TGCGCCAGCAGCACTAACCCAGGGGACAAAAACATTCAGTACTTC
TRBD1	few	TRBV4-1	TRBJ2-3	CASSYGTAAIETDTQYF	TGCGCCAGCAGCTATGGGACAGCCGCCATCGAAACAGATACGCAGTATTTT
TRBD1	-	TRBV27	TRBJ2-7	CASSLTPGTAAYEQYF	TGTGCCAGTAGTTTAACTCCCGGGACAGCCGCCTACGAGCAGTACTTC
TRBD2	once	TRBV16	TRBJ2-3	CASSQSGRGDTQYF	TGTGCCAGCAGCCAATCGGGGAGGGGAGATACGCAGTATTTT
-	-	TRBV7-2	TRBJ2-1	CASSRSASSYNEQFF	TGTGCCAGCAGCCGTAGCGCGAGCTCCTACAATGAGCAGTTCTTC
TRBD1	-	TRBV7-9	TRBJ2-7	CASSSGTVLDEQYF	TGTGCCAGCAGCTCCGGGACAGTCTTGGATGAGCAGTACTTC
TRBD2	-	TRBV20-1	TRBJ2-1	CSALLAGARNEQFF	TGCAGTGCGTTACTAGCGGGAGCCAGGAATGAGCAGTTCTTC
TRBD2	-	TRBV20-1	TRBJ2-1	CSAVSGTSRNEQFF	TGCAGTGCTGTATCCGGGACTAGCCGGAATGAGCAGTTCTTC